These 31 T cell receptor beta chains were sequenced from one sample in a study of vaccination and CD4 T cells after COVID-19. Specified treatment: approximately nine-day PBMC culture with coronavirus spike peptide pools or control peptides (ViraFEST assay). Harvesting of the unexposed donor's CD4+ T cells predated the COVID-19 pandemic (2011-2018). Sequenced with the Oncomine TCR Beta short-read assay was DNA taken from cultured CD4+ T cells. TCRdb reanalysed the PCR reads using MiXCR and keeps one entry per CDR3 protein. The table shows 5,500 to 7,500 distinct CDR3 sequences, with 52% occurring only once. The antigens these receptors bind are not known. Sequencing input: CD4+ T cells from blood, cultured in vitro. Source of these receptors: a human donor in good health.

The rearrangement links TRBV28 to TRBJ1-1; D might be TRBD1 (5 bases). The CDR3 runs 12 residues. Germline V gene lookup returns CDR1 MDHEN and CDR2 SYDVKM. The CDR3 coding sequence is TGTGTATCCGGGGCTGCGAACACTGAAGCTTTCTTT. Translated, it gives CVSGAANTEAFF.

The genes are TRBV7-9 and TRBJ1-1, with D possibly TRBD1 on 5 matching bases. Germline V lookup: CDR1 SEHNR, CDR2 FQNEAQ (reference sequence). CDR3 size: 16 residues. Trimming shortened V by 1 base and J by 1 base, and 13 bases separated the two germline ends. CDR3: CASSLDLPGTNTEAFF. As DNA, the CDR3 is TGTGCCAGCAGCTTAGATCTCCCGGGGACGAACACTGAAGCTTTCTTT.

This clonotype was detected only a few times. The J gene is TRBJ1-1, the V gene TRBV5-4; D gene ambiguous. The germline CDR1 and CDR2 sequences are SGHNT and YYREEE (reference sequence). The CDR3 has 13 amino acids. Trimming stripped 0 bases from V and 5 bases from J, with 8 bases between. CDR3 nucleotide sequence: TGTGCCAGCAGCTTGGAAAGGGCGACTGAAGCTTTCTTT. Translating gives CASSLERATEAFF.

This chain's CDR3 is CSVGRTGDNGYTF. CDR3 DNA sequence: TGCAGCGTGGGCAGGACAGGGGATAATGGCTACACCTTC. The genes are TRBV29-1 and TRBJ1-2; TRBD1 matches 9 bases. V lost 6 bases and J lost 6; bases outside the gene matches: 8. The CDR3 is 13 amino acids. CDR1 is SQVTM and CDR2 is ANQGSEA in the germline V gene.

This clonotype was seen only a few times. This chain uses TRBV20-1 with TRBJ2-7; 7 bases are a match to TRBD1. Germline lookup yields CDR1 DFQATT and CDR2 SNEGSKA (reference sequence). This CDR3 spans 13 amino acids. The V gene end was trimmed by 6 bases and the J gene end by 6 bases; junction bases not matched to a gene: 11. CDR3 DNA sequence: TGCAGTGCGCCAGAACAGGGGTTGGGCGAGCAGTACTTC. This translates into CSAPEQGLGEQYF.

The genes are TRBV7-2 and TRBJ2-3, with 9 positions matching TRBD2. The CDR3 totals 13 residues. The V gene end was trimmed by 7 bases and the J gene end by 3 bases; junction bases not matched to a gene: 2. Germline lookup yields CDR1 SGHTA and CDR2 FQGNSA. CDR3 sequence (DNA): TGTGCCAGCACCCTAGCGGGGACAGATACGCAGTATTTT. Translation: CASTLAGTDTQYF.

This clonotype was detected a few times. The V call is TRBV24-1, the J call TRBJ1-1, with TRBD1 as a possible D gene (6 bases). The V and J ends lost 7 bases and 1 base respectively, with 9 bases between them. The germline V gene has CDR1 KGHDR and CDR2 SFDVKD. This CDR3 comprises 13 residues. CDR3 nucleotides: TGTGCCACCAGGGGACACGCGAACACTGAAGCTTTCTTT. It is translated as CATRGHANTEAFF.

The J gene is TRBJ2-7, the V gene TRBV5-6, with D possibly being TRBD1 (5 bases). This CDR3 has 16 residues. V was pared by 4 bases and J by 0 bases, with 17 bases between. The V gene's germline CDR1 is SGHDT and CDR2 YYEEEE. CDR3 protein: CASSAIGPGNSYEQYF. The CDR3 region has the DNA TGTGCCAGCAGCGCTATTGGGCCAGGGAACTCCTACGAGCAGTACTTC.

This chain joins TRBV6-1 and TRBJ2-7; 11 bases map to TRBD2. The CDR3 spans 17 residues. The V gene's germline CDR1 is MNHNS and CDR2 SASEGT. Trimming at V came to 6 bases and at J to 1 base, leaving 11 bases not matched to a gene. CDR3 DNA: TGTGCCAGCAGACGAAAACCGGCTAGCGGGGGGTCCTACGAGCAGTACTTC. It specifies CASRRKPASGGSYEQYF.

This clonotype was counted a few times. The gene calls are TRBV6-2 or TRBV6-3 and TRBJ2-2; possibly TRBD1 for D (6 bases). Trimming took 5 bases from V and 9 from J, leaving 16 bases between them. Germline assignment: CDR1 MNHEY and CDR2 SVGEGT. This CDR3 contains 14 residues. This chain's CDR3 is CASSHPGQFRELFF. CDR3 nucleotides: TGTGCCAGCAGTCATCCCGGACAGTTTCGGGAGCTGTTTTTT.

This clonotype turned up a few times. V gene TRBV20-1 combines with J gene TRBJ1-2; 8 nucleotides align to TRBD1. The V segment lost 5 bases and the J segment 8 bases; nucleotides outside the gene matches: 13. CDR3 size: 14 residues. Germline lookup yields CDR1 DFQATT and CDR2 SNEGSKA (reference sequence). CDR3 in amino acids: CSAFTRTGHLGYTF. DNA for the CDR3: TGCAGTGCTTTTACCCGGACAGGGCATCTCGGCTACACCTTC.

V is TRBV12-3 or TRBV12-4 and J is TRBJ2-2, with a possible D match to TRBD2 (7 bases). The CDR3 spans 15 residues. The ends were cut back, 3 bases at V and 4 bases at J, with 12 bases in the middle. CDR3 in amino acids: CASSLRGPGTGELFF. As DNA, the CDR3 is TGTGCCAGCAGTTTGCGGGGGCCGGGCACCGGGGAGCTGTTTTTT.

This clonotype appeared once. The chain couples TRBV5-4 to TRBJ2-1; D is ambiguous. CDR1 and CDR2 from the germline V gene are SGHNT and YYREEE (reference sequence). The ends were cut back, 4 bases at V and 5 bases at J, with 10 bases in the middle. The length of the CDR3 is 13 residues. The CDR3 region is CASSPTENNEQFF. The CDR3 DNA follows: TGTGCCAGCAGCCCGACGGAAAACAATGAGCAGTTCTTC.

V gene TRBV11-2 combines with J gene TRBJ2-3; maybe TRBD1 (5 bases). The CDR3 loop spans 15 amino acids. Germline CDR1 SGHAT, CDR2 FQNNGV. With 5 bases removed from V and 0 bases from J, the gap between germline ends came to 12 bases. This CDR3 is CASSPDKTSTDTQYF. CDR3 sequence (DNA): TGTGCCAGCAGCCCGGACAAGACGAGCACAGATACGCAGTATTTT.

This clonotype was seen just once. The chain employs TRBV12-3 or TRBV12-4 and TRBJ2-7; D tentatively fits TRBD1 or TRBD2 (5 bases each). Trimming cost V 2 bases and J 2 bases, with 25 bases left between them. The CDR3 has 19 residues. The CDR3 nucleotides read TGTGCCAGCAGTTTATTGGGATTGGGGGTGAGAGAGGCCACCTACGAGCAGTACTTC. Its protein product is CASSLLGLGVREATYEQYF.

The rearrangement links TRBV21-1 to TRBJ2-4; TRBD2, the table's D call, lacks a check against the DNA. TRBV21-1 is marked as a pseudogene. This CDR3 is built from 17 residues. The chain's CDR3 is CASSKAGPVWGGDIQYF. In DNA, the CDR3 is TGTGCCAGCAGCAAAGCGGGGCCGGTTTGGGGTGGAGACATTCAGTACTTC.

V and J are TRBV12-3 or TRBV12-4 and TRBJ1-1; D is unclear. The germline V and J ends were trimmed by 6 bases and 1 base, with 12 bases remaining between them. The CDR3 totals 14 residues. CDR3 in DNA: TGTGCCAGCAGACATAAAGGGTGGAACACTGAAGCTTTCTTT. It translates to CASRHKGWNTEAFF.

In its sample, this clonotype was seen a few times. The CDR3 DNA follows: TGTGCCAGCAGTCTCGGGACTTTAGAGACCCAGTACTTC. Protein product: CASSLGTLETQYF. The rearrangement uses TRBV6-1 and TRBJ2-5; D perhaps matches TRBD2 (6 bases). V was trimmed by 5 bases and J by 4 bases, leaving 11 bases between them. Germline V CDR1 and CDR2: MNHNS, SASEGT. CDR3 length: 13 amino acids.

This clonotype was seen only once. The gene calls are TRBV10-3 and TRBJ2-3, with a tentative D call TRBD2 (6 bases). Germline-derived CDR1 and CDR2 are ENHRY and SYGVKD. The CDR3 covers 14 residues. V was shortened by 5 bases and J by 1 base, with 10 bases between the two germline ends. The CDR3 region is CAISSGGGTDTQYF. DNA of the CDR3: TGTGCCATCAGTTCGGGCGGGGGCACAGATACGCAGTATTTT.

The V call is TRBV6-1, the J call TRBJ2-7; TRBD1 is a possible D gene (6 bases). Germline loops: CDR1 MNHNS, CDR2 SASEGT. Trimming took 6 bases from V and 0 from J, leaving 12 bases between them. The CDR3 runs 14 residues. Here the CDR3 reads CASRWGHSSYEQYF. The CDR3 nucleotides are TGTGCCAGCAGATGGGGACACAGCTCCTACGAGCAGTACTTC.

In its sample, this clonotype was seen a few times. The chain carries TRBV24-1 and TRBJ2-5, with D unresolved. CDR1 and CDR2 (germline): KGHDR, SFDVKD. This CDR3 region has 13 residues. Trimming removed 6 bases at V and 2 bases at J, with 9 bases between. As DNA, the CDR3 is TGTGCCACCAGTCGTAGATCTCAAGAGACCCAGTACTTC. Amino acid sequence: CATSRRSQETQYF.

The CDR3 DNA reads as TGCAGTGCTAGTATTGCTGGGGAGACCCAGTACTTC. Translated, it gives CSASIAGETQYF. The chain employs TRBV20-1 and TRBJ2-5; D unclear. This CDR3 has 12 residues. CDR1 DFQATT and CDR2 SNEGSKA come from the germline V gene (reference sequence). V was pared by 3 bases and J by 5 bases, with 10 bases between.

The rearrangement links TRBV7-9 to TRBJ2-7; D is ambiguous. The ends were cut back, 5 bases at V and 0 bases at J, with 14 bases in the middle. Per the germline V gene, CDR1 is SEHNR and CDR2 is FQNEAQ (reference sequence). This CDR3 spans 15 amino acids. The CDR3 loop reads CASSPKRIYSYEQYF. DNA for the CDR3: TGTGCCAGCAGCCCAAAACGGATATACTCCTACGAGCAGTACTTC.

The CDR3 coding sequence is TGTGCCAGCAGTGACACCCCCGGACAGTTCCAACTATATGGCTACACCTTC. Translation gives CASSDTPGQFQLYGYTF. The genes are TRBV6-4 and TRBJ1-2, with a possible D match to TRBD1 (6 bases). Trimming pared 2 bases from V and 5 bases from J, leaving 21 bases between. The CDR3 is made up of 17 amino acids. Looked up from germline, CDR1 is MRHNA and CDR2 is SNTAGT.

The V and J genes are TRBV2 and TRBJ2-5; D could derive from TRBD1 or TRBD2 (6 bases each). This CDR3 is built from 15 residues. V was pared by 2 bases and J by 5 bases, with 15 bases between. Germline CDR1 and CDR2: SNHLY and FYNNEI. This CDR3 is CASSEFRQAGETQYF. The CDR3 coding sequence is TGTGCCAGCAGTGAATTCCGACAGGCGGGGGAGACCCAGTACTTC. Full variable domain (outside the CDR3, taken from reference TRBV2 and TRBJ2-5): EPEVTQTPSHQVTQMGQEVILRCVPISNHLYFYWYRQILGQKVEFLVSFYNNEISEKSEIFDDQFSVERPDGSNFTLKIRSTKLEDSAMYFCASSEFRQAGETQYFGPGTRLLVL.

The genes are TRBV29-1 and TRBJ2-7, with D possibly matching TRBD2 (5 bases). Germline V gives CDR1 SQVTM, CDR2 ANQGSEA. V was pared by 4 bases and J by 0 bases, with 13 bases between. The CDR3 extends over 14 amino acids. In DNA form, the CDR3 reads TGCAGCGTTGGTGGCGGGCAGAACTCCTACGAGCAGTACTTC. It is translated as CSVGGGQNSYEQYF.

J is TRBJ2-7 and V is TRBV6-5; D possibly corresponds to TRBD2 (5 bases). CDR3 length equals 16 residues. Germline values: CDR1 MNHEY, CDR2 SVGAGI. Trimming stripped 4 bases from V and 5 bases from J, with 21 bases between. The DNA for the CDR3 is TGTGCCAGCAGTTTAATGCGTGGCGTACCGAGGGACGAGCAGTACTTC. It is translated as CASSLMRGVPRDEQYF.

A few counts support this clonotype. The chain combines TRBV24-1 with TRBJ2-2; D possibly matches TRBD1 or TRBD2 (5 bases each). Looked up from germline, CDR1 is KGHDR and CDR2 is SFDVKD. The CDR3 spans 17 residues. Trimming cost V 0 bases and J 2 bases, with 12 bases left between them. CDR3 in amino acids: CATSDLGMGVNTGELFF. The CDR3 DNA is TGTGCCACCAGTGATTTGGGTATGGGGGTCAACACCGGGGAGCTGTTTTTT.

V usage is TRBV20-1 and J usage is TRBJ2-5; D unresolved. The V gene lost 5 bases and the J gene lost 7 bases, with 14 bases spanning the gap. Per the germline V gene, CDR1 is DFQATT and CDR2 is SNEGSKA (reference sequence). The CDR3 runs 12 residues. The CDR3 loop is CSAGRQERTQYF. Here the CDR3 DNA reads TGCAGTGCTGGTCGGCAGGAACGGACCCAGTACTTC.

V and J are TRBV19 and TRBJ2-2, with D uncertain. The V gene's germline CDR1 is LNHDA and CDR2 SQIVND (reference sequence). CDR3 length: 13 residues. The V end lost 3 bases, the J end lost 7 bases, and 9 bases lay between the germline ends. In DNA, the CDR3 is TGTGCCAGTAGTATCCCAGGAGACGGGGAGCTGTTTTTT. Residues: CASSIPGDGELFF.

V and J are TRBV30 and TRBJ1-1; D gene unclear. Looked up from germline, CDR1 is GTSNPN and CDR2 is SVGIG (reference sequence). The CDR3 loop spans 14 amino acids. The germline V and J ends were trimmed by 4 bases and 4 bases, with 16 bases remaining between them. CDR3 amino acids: CAWTFGVTGTEAFF. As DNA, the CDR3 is TGTGCCTGGACGTTTGGGGTAACGGGCACTGAAGCTTTCTTT.